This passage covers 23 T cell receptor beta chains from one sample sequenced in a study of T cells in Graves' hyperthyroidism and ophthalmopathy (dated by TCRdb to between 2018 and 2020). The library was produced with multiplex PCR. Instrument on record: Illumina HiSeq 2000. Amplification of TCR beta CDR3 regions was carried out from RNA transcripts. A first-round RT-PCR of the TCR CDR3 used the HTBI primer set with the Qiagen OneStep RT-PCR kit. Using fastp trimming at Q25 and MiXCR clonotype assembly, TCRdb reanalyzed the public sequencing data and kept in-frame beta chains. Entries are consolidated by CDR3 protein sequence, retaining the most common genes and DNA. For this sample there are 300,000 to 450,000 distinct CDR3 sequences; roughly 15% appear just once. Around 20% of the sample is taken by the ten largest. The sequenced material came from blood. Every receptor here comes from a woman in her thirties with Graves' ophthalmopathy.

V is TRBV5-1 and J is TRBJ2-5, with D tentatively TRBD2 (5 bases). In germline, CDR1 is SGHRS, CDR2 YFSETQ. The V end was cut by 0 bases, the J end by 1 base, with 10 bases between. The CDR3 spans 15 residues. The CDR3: CASSLGSTSQETQYF. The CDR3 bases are TGCGCCAGCAGCTTGGGGTCTACTAGCCAAGAGACCCAGTACTTC.

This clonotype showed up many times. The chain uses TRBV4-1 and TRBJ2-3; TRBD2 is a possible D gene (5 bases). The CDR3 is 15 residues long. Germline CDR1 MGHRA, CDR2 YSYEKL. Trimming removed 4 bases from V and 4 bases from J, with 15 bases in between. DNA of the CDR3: TGCGCCAGCAGCCGAAGCGGTGGGGAGTCAGATACGCAGTATTTT. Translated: CASSRSGGESDTQYF.

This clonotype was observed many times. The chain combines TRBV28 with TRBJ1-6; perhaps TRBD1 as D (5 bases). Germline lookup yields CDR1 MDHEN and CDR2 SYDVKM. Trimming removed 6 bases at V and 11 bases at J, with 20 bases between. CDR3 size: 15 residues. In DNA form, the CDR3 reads TGTGCCAGCAGAGCTGCCGGGGACCCCGCGCCACCCCTCCACTTT. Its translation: CASRAAGDPAPPLHF.

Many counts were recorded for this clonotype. CDR3 region: CASSLWGGHQPQHF. The CDR3, as DNA: TGTGCCAGCAGTTTATGGGGGGGGCATCAGCCCCAGCATTTT. The rearrangement links TRBV27 to TRBJ1-5, with D perhaps matching TRBD1 (6 bases). V lost 1 base and J 5 bases, leaving 9 bases between the germline ends. CDR1 and CDR2 (germline): MNHEY, SMNVEV (reference sequence). The CDR3 runs to 14 residues.

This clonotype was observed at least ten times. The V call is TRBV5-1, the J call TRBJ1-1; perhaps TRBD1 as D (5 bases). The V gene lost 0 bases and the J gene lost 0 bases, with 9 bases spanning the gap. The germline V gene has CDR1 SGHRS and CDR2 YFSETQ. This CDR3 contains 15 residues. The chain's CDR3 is CASSLAGTMNTEAFF. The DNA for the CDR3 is TGCGCCAGCAGCTTGGCCGGGACCATGAACACTGAAGCTTTCTTT.

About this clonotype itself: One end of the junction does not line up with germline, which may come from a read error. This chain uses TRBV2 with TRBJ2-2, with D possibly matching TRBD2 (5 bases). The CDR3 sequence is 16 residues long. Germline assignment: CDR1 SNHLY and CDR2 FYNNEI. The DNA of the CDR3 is TGTGCCAGCAGTGAAGCTTCAGGAGTCAACACCGGGGAGCCGTTTTTT. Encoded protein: CASSEASGVNTGEPFF. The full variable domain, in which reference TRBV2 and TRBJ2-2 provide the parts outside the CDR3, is EPEVTQTPSHQVTQMGQEVILRCVPISNHLYFYWYRQILGQKVEFLVSFYNNEISEKSEIFDDQFSVERPDGSNFTLKIRSTKLEDSAMYFCASSEASGVNTGEPFFGEGSRLTVL.

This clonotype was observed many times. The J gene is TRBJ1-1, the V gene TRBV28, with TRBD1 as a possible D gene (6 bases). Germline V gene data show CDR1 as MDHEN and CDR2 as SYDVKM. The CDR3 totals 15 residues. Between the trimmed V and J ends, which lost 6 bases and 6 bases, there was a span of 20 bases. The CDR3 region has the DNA TGTGCCAGCAGCTCCCGAGTTGGGGGCCAATCTGAAGCTTTCTTT. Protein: CASSSRVGGQSEAFF. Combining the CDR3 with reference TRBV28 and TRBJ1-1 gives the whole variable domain DVKVTQSSRYLVKRTGEKVFLECVQDMDHENMFWYRQDPGLGLRLIYFSYDVKMKEKGDIPEGYSVSREKKERFSLILESASTNQTSMYLCASSSRVGGQSEAFFGQGTRLTVV.

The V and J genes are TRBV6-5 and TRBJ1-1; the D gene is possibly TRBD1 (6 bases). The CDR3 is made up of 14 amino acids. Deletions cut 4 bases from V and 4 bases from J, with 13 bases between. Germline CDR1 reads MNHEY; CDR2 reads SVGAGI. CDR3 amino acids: CASSFAGARTEAFF. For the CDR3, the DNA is TGTGCCAGCAGTTTTGCAGGGGCCCGCACTGAAGCTTTCTTT.

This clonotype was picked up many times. CDR3 loop: CASSRRTFTGELFF. The CDR3 DNA follows: TGTGCCAGCAGTCGCCGGACATTCACCGGGGAGCTGTTTTTT. The rearrangement uses TRBV12-3 or TRBV12-4 and TRBJ2-2, with a tentative D call TRBD1 (5 bases). The length of the CDR3 is 14 residues. Trimming pared 5 bases from V and 4 bases from J, leaving 11 bases between.

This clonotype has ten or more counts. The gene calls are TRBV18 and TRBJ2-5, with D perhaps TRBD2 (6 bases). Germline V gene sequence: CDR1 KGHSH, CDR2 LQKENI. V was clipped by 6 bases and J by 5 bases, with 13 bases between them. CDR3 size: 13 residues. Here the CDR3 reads CASSPGGGETQYF. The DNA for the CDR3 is TGTGCCAGCTCCCCCGGGGGAGGCGAGACCCAGTACTTC.

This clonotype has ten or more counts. CDR3 loop: CASSLRGGGGEAFF. In nucleotides, the CDR3 is TGTGCCAGCAGCTTAAGAGGGGGCGGGGGGGAAGCTTTCTTT. The rearrangement uses TRBV7-2 and TRBJ1-1; 7 bases line up with TRBD1. Germline V gives CDR1 SGHTA, CDR2 FQGNSA. Germline trimming cut 2 bases from V and 8 bases from J; bases unmatched to any gene: 8. The CDR3 covers 14 residues. Together with reference TRBV7-2 and TRBJ1-1, the CDR3 gives the full variable domain: GAGVSQSPSNKVTEKGKDVELRCDPISGHTALYWYRQSLGQGLEFLIYFQGNSAPDKSGLPSDRFSAERTGGSVSTLTIQRTQQEDSAVYLCASSLRGGGGEAFFGQGTRLTVV.

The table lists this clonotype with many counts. DNA for the CDR3: TGTGCCAGCAGTCCCAAACAGGCCAGCTCCTATAATTCACCCCTCCACTTT. It is translated as CASSPKQASSYNSPLHF. The genes are TRBV27 and TRBJ1-6; tentatively, D is TRBD1 (5 bases). CDR1 and CDR2 from the germline V gene are MNHEY and SMNVEV (reference sequence). The CDR3 totals 17 residues. V lost 5 bases and J lost 0, with 14 bases in between.

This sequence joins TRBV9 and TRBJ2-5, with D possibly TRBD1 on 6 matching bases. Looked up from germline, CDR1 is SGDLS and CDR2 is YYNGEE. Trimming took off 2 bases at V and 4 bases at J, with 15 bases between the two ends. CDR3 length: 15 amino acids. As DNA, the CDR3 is TGTGCCAGCAGCGTTTCGGACAGCCACGGAGAGACCCAGTACTTC. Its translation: CASSVSDSHGETQYF.

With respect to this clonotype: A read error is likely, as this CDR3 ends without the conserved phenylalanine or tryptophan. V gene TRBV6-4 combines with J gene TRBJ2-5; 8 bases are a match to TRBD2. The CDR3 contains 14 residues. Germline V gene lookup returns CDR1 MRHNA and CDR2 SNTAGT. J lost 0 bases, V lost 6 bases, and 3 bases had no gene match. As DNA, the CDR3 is TGTGCCAGCAGGGTTAGCGGGGACCAAGAGACCCAGTACCTC. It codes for CASRVSGDQETQYL.

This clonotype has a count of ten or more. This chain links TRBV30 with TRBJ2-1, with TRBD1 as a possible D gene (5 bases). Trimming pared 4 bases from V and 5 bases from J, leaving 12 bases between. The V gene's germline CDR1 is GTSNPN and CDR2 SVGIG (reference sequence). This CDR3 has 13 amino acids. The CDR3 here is CAWKSWGHNEQFF. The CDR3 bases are TGTGCCTGGAAGTCCTGGGGCCACAATGAGCAGTTCTTC.

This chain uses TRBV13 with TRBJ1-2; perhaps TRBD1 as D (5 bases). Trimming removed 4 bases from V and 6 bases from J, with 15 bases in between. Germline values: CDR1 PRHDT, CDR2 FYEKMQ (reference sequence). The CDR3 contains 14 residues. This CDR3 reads CASSSVGGANGYTF. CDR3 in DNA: TGTGCCAGCAGCTCGGTGGGTGGGGCGAATGGCTACACCTTC.

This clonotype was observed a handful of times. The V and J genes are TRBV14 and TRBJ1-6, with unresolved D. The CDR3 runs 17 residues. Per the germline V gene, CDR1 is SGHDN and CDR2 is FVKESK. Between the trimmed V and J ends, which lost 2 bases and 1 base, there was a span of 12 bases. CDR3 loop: CASSQLSRTSYNSPLHF. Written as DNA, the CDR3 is TGTGCCAGCAGCCAACTCTCCCGAACGTCCTATAATTCACCCCTCCACTTT.

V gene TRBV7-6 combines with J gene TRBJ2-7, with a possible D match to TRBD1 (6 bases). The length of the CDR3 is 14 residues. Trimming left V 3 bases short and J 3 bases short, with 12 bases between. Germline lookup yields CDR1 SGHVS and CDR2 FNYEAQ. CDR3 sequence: CASSFQDRGYEQYF. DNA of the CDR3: TGTGCCAGCAGCTTCCAGGACAGAGGCTACGAGCAGTACTTC.

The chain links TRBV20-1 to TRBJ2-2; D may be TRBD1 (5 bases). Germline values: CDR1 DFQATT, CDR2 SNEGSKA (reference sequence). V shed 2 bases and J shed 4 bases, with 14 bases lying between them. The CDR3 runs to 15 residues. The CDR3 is CSARPAGPGTGELFF. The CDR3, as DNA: TGCAGTGCTAGACCCGCAGGGCCCGGCACCGGGGAGCTGTTTTTT.

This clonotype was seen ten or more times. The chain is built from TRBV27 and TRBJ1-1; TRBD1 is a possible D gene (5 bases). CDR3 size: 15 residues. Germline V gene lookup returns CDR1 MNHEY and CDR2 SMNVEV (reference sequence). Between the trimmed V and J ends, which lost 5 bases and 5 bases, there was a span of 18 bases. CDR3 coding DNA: TGTGCCAGCAGTGCCAATCACGGGGGAACGACTGAAGCTTTCTTT. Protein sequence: CASSANHGGTTEAFF.

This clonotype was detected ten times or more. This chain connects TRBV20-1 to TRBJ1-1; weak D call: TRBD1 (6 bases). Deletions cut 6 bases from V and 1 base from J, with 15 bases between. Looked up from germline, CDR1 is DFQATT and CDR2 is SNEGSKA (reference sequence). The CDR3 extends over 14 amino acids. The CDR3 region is CSAQRGAGNTEAFF. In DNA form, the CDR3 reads TGCAGTGCCCAAAGGGGGGCTGGGAACACTGAAGCTTTCTTT.

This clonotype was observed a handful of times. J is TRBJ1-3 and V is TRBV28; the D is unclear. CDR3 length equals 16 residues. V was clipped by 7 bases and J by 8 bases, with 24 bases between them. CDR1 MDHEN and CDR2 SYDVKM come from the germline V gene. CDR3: CASTKVETPGPDTIYF. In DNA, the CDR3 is TGTGCCAGCACGAAGGTTGAGACCCCCGGGCCAGACACCATATATTTT.

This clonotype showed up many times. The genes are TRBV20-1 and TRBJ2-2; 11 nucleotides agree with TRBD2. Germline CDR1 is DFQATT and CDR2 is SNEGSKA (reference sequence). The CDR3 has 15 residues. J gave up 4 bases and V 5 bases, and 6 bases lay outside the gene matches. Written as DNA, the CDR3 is TGCAGTGCTGGTAGCGGGGGGGCGGCCACCGGGGAGCTGTTTTTT. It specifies CSAGSGGAATGELFF.